This T cell receptor beta chain was sequenced for a study of T cell repertoires in cytomegalovirus infection. Across the whole study: As its CMV epitopes, the study selected recently identified HLA-C-restricted and well-studied HLA-B-restricted targets. Shared public TCR beta signatures pointed to both CMV infection and a matching HLA type. Study observations and caveats: Carriers of CMV and the relevant HLA type were discriminated by public TCR beta frequency.

Germline CDR1 is MGHRA and CDR2 is YSYEKL. The CDR3 is 14 residues long. Trimming stripped 1 base from V and 2 bases from J, with 9 bases between. TCRdb used MiXCR to reprocess the reads, holding one entry per CDR3 protein. This table holds under 500,000 distinct CDR3 sequences, about 39% found once. This clonotype was counted between two and nine times. Its antigen is undetermined. The source is a human donor in good health (CMV status not recorded). Some clones in this sample may be carry-over from other donors' samples. The V and J genes are TRBV4-1 and TRBJ2-7; tentative D call: TRBD2 (7 bases). Sequenced material: cultured PBMCs, taken from culture after CMV antigen stimulation. CDR3: CASSQGGGPYEQYF. CDR3 DNA sequence: TGCGCCAGCAGCCAAGGCGGGGGCCCCTACGAGCAGTACTTC.